Listed below are T cell receptor beta chains from one sample, sequenced in a study of T-cell memory formation after mild COVID-19. TCRdb analysed the 5' RACE reads with MiXCR anew, one entry per CDR3 protein. The table has 470,000 or so distinct CDR3 sequences, roughly 20% seen once. Sequenced sample: PBMCs or a T cell subset sorted from them (not recorded which). These receptors were collected from an adult woman who had mild COVID-19 (a few samples of this study predate the infection). Cell type and time point are not known. The CDR3 runs from the conserved cysteine through the conserved F or W. The D gene is left open where the match is weak. Clone size appears in some rows only: once, few, many, or a class for an expanded clone.

J gene: TRBJ2-2; V gene: TRBV12-3/TRBV12-4; CDR3 length: 14; clone size: few; D gene: NA; CDR3 DNA: TGTGCCAGCAGTTTAGGGGTCTGGGAAGGGGAGCTGTTTTTT; CDR3 protein: CASSLGVWEGELFF
J gene: TRBJ2-5; V gene: TRBV7-2; CDR3 length: 13; clone size: NA; D gene: NA; CDR3 DNA: TGTGCCAGCAGTTCAACAGGGTTGGGGTCCCAGTACTTC; CDR3 protein: CASSSTGLGSQYF
J gene: TRBJ2-2; V gene: TRBV20-1; CDR3 length: 15; clone size: few; D gene: TRBD1; CDR3 DNA: TGCAGTGCTAGAGATGCGACAGGGCACACCGGGGAGCTGTTTTTT; CDR3 protein: CSARDATGHTGELFF
J gene: TRBJ2-3; V gene: TRBV5-1; CDR3 length: 15; clone size: NA; D gene: NA; CDR3 DNA: TGCGCCAGCAGCTTGTACGGGGGAAGCACAGATACGCAGTATTTT; CDR3 protein: CASSLYGGSTDTQYF
J gene: TRBJ2-1; V gene: TRBV27; CDR3 length: 14; clone size: few; D gene: NA; CDR3 DNA: TGTGCCAGCAGTTTATCGTCGGGGTTTAATGAGCAGTTCTTC; CDR3 protein: CASSLSSGFNEQFF
J gene: TRBJ1-5; V gene: TRBV6-1; CDR3 length: 14; clone size: few; D gene: NA; CDR3 DNA: TGTGCCAGCAGTGAGGACTTGGGGAGGAAGCCCCAGCATTTT; CDR3 protein: CASSEDLGRKPQHF
J gene: TRBJ2-7; V gene: TRBV6-5; CDR3 length: 14; clone size: many; D gene: TRBD1; CDR3 DNA: TGTGCCAGCAGATTAACAGGGGATTCCTACGAGCAGTACTTC; CDR3 protein: CASRLTGDSYEQYF
J gene: TRBJ1-3; V gene: TRBV20-1; CDR3 length: 15; clone size: NA; D gene: NA; CDR3 DNA: TGCAGTGCTATTAAAAAGAGACTTTCGGGAAACACCATATATTTT; CDR3 protein: CSAIKKRLSGNTIYF
J gene: TRBJ1-1; V gene: TRBV5-1; CDR3 length: 16; clone size: NA; D gene: TRBD1; CDR3 DNA: TGCGCCAGCAGTTCCGGGACAGGGGGCGGAGGTACTGAAGCTTTCTTT; CDR3 protein: CASSSGTGGGGTEAFF
J gene: TRBJ2-1; V gene: TRBV7-8; CDR3 length: 14; clone size: few; D gene: NA; CDR3 DNA: TGTGCCAGCAGCCCCCTGGTGGGGGTCGATGAGCAGTTCTTC; CDR3 protein: CASSPLVGVDEQFF
J gene: TRBJ2-1; V gene: TRBV29-1; CDR3 length: 12; clone size: NA; D gene: NA; CDR3 DNA: TGCAGCGTTGCCCCCGGGGGAGGTGAGCAGTTCTTC; CDR3 protein: CSVAPGGGEQFF
J gene: TRBJ2-3; V gene: TRBV24-1; CDR3 length: 12; clone size: once; D gene: TRBD1; CDR3 DNA: TGTGCCACCAGACAGGGGACAGATACGCAGTATTTT; CDR3 protein: CATRQGTDTQYF
J gene: TRBJ2-3; V gene: TRBV27; CDR3 length: 15; clone size: NA; D gene: TRBD2; CDR3 DNA: TGTGCCAGCAGGCCTAGCGGGGGGATCACAGATACGCAGTATTTT; CDR3 protein: CASRPSGGITDTQYF
J gene: TRBJ2-5; V gene: TRBV5-1; CDR3 length: 15; clone size: NA; D gene: NA; CDR3 DNA: TGCGACAGCAGCACGGCGGTAGGGGTAAGGGAGACCCAGTACTTC; CDR3 protein: CDSSTAVGVRETQYF
J gene: TRBJ2-4; V gene: TRBV4-2; CDR3 length: 16; clone size: NA; D gene: NA; CDR3 DNA: TGTGCCAGCAGCCAAGCCTCAGGGGAGACCAAAAACATTCAGTACTTC; CDR3 protein: CASSQASGETKNIQYF
J gene: TRBJ2-4; V gene: TRBV3-1; CDR3 length: 16; clone size: NA; D gene: NA; CDR3 DNA: TGTGCCAGCAGCCGAATTAGCGGAGGGCTCAAGGACATTCAGTACTTC; CDR3 protein: CASSRISGGLKDIQYF
J gene: TRBJ2-1; V gene: TRBV24-1; CDR3 length: 14; clone size: few; D gene: NA; CDR3 DNA: TGTGCCACCAGTGAGCCGGGCCCCCAAGGTGAGCAGTTCTTC; CDR3 protein: CATSEPGPQGEQFF
J gene: TRBJ1-3; V gene: TRBV21-1; CDR3 length: 14; clone size: few; D gene: NA; CDR3 DNA: TGTGCCAGCAGCAAAGCAGCTTCTGGAAACACCATATATTTT; CDR3 protein: CASSKAASGNTIYF
J gene: TRBJ1-1; V gene: TRBV4-3; CDR3 length: 14; clone size: NA; D gene: NA; CDR3 DNA: TGCGCCAGCAGTTGGACGGACCGAGCCACTGAAGCTTTCTTT; CDR3 protein: CASSWTDRATEAFF
J gene: TRBJ1-2; V gene: TRBV18; CDR3 length: 14; clone size: few; D gene: TRBD1; CDR3 DNA: TGTGCCAGCTCCCGGGACAGTAACAACTATGGCTACACCTTC; CDR3 protein: CASSRDSNNYGYTF
J gene: TRBJ2-1; V gene: TRBV2; CDR3 length: 17; clone size: few; D gene: TRBD2; CDR3 DNA: TGTGCCAGCAGCCTACAGCGGGGGGGCTGGTCCTACAATGAGCAGTTCTTC; CDR3 protein: CASSLQRGGWSYNEQFF
J gene: TRBJ1-3; V gene: TRBV5-1; CDR3 length: 14; clone size: NA; D gene: NA; CDR3 DNA: TGCGCCAGCAGCTCTACGGGAGGGGGAAACACCATATATTTT; CDR3 protein: CASSSTGGGNTIYF
J gene: TRBJ2-6; V gene: TRBV11-2; CDR3 length: 17; clone size: NA; D gene: NA; CDR3 DNA: TGTGCCAGCAGCTTGCGGACAGAGGCCACTGGGGCCAACGTCCTGACTTTC; CDR3 protein: CASSLRTEATGANVLTF
J gene: TRBJ2-3; V gene: TRBV6-1; CDR3 length: 14; clone size: NA; D gene: NA; CDR3 DNA: TGTGCCAGCAGTGCCCGACATGACACAGATACGCAGTATTTT; CDR3 protein: CASSARHDTDTQYF
J gene: TRBJ2-2; V gene: TRBV30; CDR3 length: 16; clone size: few; D gene: NA; CDR3 DNA: TGTGCCTGGAGTGTAGGTCTGCTATCGAACACCGGGGAGCTGTTTTTT; CDR3 protein: CAWSVGLLSNTGELFF
J gene: TRBJ2-3; V gene: TRBV9; CDR3 length: 16; clone size: NA; D gene: TRBD2; CDR3 DNA: TGTGCCAGCAGCGCCCTTCTAGCGGGAGTAGGAGATACGCAGTATTTT; CDR3 protein: CASSALLAGVGDTQYF
J gene: TRBJ1-1; V gene: TRBV5-1; CDR3 length: 14; clone size: NA; D gene: TRBD1; CDR3 DNA: TGCGCCAGCAGCGGGGGACAGGGGGCAACTGAAGCTTTCTTT; CDR3 protein: CASSGGQGATEAFF
J gene: TRBJ1-2; V gene: TRBV18; CDR3 length: 12; clone size: NA; D gene: NA; CDR3 DNA: TGTGCCAGCTCCCTCGGACAAGACGGCTACACCTTC; CDR3 protein: CASSLGQDGYTF
J gene: TRBJ2-7; V gene: TRBV5-1; CDR3 length: 15; clone size: few; D gene: TRBD2; CDR3 DNA: TGCGCCAGCAGTTCGGGGGGGTTAGCGGCTGAGGAGCAGTACTTC; CDR3 protein: CASSSGGLAAEEQYF
J gene: TRBJ2-1; V gene: TRBV29-1; CDR3 length: 13; clone size: NA; D gene: TRBD1; CDR3 DNA: TGCAGCGTTGAACTACAGGGGGGCAATGAGCAGTTCTTC; CDR3 protein: CSVELQGGNEQFF
J gene: TRBJ2-2; V gene: TRBV6-5; CDR3 length: 17; clone size: many; D gene: NA; CDR3 DNA: TGTGCCAGCAGTTACTCGAGGGAGACAGCCAACACCGGGGAGCTGTTTTTT; CDR3 protein: CASSYSRETANTGELFF
J gene: TRBJ1-1; V gene: TRBV12-3/TRBV12-4; CDR3 length: 11; clone size: many; D gene: NA; CDR3 DNA: TGTGCCAGCAGTTTAGAATTGGAAGCTTTCTTT; CDR3 protein: CASSLELEAFF
J gene: TRBJ2-1; V gene: TRBV30; CDR3 length: 11; clone size: few; D gene: NA; CDR3 DNA: TGTGCCTGCGCCCCCTACAATGAGCAGTTCTTC; CDR3 protein: CACAPYNEQFF
J gene: TRBJ2-1; V gene: TRBV7-2; CDR3 length: 15; clone size: NA; D gene: NA; CDR3 DNA: TGTGCCAGCAGCCCCCAAGGTATAAGACAGTCCAGGGAGTTCTTC; CDR3 protein: CASSPQGIRQSREFF
J gene: TRBJ2-7; V gene: TRBV9; CDR3 length: 12; clone size: many; D gene: NA; CDR3 DNA: TGTGCCAGCGGGCCATCCTCCTACGAGCAGTACTTC; CDR3 protein: CASGPSSYEQYF
J gene: TRBJ2-7; V gene: TRBV4-1; CDR3 length: 16; clone size: NA; D gene: NA; CDR3 DNA: TGCGCCAGCAGCCAAGATACGGGAAGTTATACCTACGAGCAGTACTTC; CDR3 protein: CASSQDTGSYTYEQYF